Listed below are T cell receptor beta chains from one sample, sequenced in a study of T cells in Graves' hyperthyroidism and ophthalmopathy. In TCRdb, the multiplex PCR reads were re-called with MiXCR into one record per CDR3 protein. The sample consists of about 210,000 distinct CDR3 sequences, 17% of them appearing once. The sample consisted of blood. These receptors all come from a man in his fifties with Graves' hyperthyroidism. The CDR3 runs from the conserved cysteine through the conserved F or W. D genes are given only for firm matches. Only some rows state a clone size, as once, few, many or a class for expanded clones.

CDR3nt: TGTGCCTGGAGACGAAGAGGGACAGGGGGAGAGACCCAGTACTTC
CDR3aa: CAWRRRGTGGETQYF
abundance: once
d_gene: TRBD1
j_gene: TRBJ2-5
v_gene: TRBV30

CDR3nt: TGTGCCATCAGTGATAAGGGGTTGCAGTTCTTC
CDR3aa: CAISDKGLQFF
abundance: .
d_gene: .
j_gene: TRBJ2-1
v_gene: TRBV10-3

CDR3nt: TGTGCCAGCACCATACAGGGGAACACTGAAGCTTTCTTT
CDR3aa: CASTIQGNTEAFF
abundance: many
d_gene: .
j_gene: TRBJ1-1
v_gene: TRBV11-3

CDR3nt: TGCGCCAGCAGTGAGTCGCAGGGGGATTCTGGCTACACCTTC
CDR3aa: CASSESQGDSGYTF
abundance: .
d_gene: TRBD1
j_gene: TRBJ1-2
v_gene: TRBV10-2

CDR3nt: TGCGCCAGTCAAGGTAGTAGCGGGGGGTCCTACAATGAGCAGTTCTTC
CDR3aa: CASQGSSGGSYNEQFF
abundance: few
d_gene: TRBD2
j_gene: TRBJ2-1
v_gene: TRBV5-1

CDR3nt: TGTGCCAGCAGTGAAGTCTCTCAGCGGGCTCTGACCTACAATGAGCAGTTCTTC
CDR3aa: CASSEVSQRALTYNEQFF
abundance: .
d_gene: .
j_gene: TRBJ2-1
v_gene: TRBV25-1

CDR3nt: TGTGCCAGCAGCTTATACAGGCTTTCTGGAAACACCATATATTTT
CDR3aa: CASSLYRLSGNTIYF
abundance: few
d_gene: .
j_gene: TRBJ1-3
v_gene: TRBV7-3

CDR3nt: TGTGCCAGCAGTACCGGACAGGGGGATGGCTACACCTTC
CDR3aa: CASSTGQGDGYTF
abundance: .
d_gene: TRBD1
j_gene: TRBJ1-2
v_gene: TRBV6-1

CDR3nt: TGTGCCAGCAGTCAAAACGGGGCTAGCAATCAGCCCCAGCATTTT
CDR3aa: CASSQNGASNQPQHF
abundance: .
d_gene: .
j_gene: TRBJ1-5
v_gene: TRBV6-1

CDR3nt: TGTGCCAGCAGCTTGGCACCCGGACCCCAAGAGACCCAGTACTTC
CDR3aa: CASSLAPGPQETQYF
abundance: once
d_gene: .
j_gene: TRBJ2-5
v_gene: TRBV5-4

CDR3nt: TGTGCCAGCAGCTTACTAGCGGGAGGTCTCAATGAGCAGTTCTTC
CDR3aa: CASSLLAGGLNEQFF
abundance: many
d_gene: TRBD2
j_gene: TRBJ2-1
v_gene: TRBV11-3

CDR3nt: TGTGCCGGCCGGGGGAGGACTAATGAAAAACTGTTTTTT
CDR3aa: CAGRGRTNEKLFF
abundance: .
d_gene: .
j_gene: TRBJ1-4
v_gene: TRBV30

CDR3nt: TGTGCCACCAGTGACCGATACCAGCGGGGACAGGGGAATCAGCCCCAGCATTTT
CDR3aa: CATSDRYQRGQGNQPQHF
abundance: medium-sized
d_gene: TRBD1
j_gene: TRBJ1-5
v_gene: TRBV24-1

CDR3nt: TGTGCCAGCAGCTTAATGGCGGGAGCGGAGGGTGAGCAGTTCTTC
CDR3aa: CASSLMAGAEGEQFF
abundance: many
d_gene: TRBD2
j_gene: TRBJ2-1
v_gene: TRBV7-9

CDR3nt: TGTGCCAGCAGTTTATGGTTCACTGAAGCTTTCTTT
CDR3aa: CASSLWFTEAFF
abundance: many
d_gene: .
j_gene: TRBJ1-1
v_gene: TRBV28

CDR3nt: TGTGCCAGCAGAAGGGGGGACAAGCCTAATGAAAAACTGTTTTTT
CDR3aa: CASRRGDKPNEKLFF
abundance: many
d_gene: .
j_gene: TRBJ1-4
v_gene: TRBV11-2

CDR3nt: TGTGCCAGCAGCCCGGGACAGCCTCCTGCCGCTTTCTTT
CDR3aa: CASSPGQPPAAFF
abundance: .
d_gene: TRBD1
j_gene: TRBJ1-1
v_gene: TRBV28

CDR3nt: TGTGCCAGCAGTAAGTTCCTAGGGGCAGAGTACTACGAGCAGTACTTC
CDR3aa: CASSKFLGAEYYEQYF
abundance: .
d_gene: .
j_gene: TRBJ2-7
v_gene: TRBV6-1

CDR3nt: TGTGCCAGCTCGACAACAGGGGATGCCTACGAGCAGTACTTC
CDR3aa: CASSTTGDAYEQYF
abundance: .
d_gene: TRBD1
j_gene: TRBJ2-7
v_gene: TRBV18

CDR3nt: TGTGCCAGCAGTCGGAACCGTTGGGAGACCCAGTACTTC
CDR3aa: CASSRNRWETQYF
abundance: many
d_gene: .
j_gene: TRBJ2-5
v_gene: TRBV12-3/TRBV12-4

CDR3nt: TGCGCCAGCAGCTCTTCGGGACAGGGTGATGGCTACACCTTC
CDR3aa: CASSSSGQGDGYTF
abundance: few
d_gene: TRBD1
j_gene: TRBJ1-2
v_gene: TRBV5-1

CDR3nt: TGTGCCAGCAGCCACTCTAGCACATACAATGAGCAGTTCTTC
CDR3aa: CASSHSSTYNEQFF
abundance: many
d_gene: .
j_gene: TRBJ2-1
v_gene: TRBV12-3/TRBV12-4

CDR3nt: TGCGCCAGCAGCTCGTGGGACAGACAAGAGACCCAGTACTTC
CDR3aa: CASSSWDRQETQYF
abundance: .
d_gene: TRBD1
j_gene: TRBJ2-5
v_gene: TRBV5-1

CDR3nt: TGTGCCAGCAGCTTAGGGTCTAGCGGGAGATTGGTAGGTGAGCAGTTCTTC
CDR3aa: CASSLGSSGRLVGEQFF
abundance: .
d_gene: TRBD2
j_gene: TRBJ2-1
v_gene: TRBV11-2

CDR3nt: TGTGCCAGCAGCCCGATCAGGGCCTCCTACGAGCAGTACTTC
CDR3aa: CASSPIRASYEQYF
abundance: .
d_gene: .
j_gene: TRBJ2-7
v_gene: TRBV5-5

CDR3nt: TGTGCCAGCAGAGGACCCAGCTATGAAAAACTGTTTTTT
CDR3aa: CASRGPSYEKLFF
abundance: few
d_gene: .
j_gene: TRBJ1-4
v_gene: TRBV6-1

CDR3nt: TGTGCCAGCAGCTTAGCCGGGGAGTTAGGCTACACCTTC
CDR3aa: CASSLAGELGYTF
abundance: few
d_gene: .
j_gene: TRBJ1-2
v_gene: TRBV11-3

CDR3nt: TGTGCCAGCAGCTCTAGCGGGAACATTCAGTACTTC
CDR3aa: CASSSSGNIQYF
abundance: .
d_gene: TRBD2
j_gene: TRBJ2-4
v_gene: TRBV7-2